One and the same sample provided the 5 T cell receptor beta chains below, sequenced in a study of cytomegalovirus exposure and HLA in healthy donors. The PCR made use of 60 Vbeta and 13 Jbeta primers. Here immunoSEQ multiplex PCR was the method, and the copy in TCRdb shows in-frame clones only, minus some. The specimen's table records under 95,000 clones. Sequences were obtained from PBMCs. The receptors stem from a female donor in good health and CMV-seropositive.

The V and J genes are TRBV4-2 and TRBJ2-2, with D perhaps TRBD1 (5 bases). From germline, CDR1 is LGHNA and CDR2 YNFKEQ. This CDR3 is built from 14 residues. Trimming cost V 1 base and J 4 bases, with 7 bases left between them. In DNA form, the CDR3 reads TGTGCCAGCAGCCAAGCTCAGGGCACCGGGGAGCTGTTTTTT. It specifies CASSQAQGTGELFF.

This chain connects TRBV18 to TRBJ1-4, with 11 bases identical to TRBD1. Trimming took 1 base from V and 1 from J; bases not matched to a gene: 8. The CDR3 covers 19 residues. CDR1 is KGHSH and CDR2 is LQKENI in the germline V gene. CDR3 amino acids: CASSPRGQGATGTNEKLFF. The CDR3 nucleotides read TGTGCCAGCTCACCACGTGGACAGGGGGCGACTGGAACTAATGAAAAACTGTTTTTT.

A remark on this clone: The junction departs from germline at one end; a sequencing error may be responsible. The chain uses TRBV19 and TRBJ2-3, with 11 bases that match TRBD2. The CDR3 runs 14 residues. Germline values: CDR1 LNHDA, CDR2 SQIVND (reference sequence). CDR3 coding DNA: TGTGCCAGTAGAATAGCGGGGGGGCCCCATACGCAGTATTTT. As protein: CASRIAGGPHTQYF.

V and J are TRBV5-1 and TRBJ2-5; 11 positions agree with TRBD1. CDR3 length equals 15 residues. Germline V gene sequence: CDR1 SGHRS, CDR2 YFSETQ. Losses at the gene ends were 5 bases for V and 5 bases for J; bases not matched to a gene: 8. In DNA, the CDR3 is TGCGCCAGCAGGAAGGGACAGGGGGTGGCGGAGACCCAGTACTTC. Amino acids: CASRKGQGVAETQYF.

CDR3 protein: CASSSWGGRSSYEQYF. The CDR3 region has the DNA TGTGCCAGTAGTTCATGGGGGGGGCGCAGCTCCTACGAGCAGTACTTC. This chain uses TRBV19 with TRBJ2-7; D is possibly TRBD2 (7 bases). Germline V lookup: CDR1 LNHDA, CDR2 SQIVND (reference sequence). The CDR3 loop spans 16 amino acids. The germline V and J ends were trimmed by 5 bases and 0 bases, with 17 bases remaining between them.